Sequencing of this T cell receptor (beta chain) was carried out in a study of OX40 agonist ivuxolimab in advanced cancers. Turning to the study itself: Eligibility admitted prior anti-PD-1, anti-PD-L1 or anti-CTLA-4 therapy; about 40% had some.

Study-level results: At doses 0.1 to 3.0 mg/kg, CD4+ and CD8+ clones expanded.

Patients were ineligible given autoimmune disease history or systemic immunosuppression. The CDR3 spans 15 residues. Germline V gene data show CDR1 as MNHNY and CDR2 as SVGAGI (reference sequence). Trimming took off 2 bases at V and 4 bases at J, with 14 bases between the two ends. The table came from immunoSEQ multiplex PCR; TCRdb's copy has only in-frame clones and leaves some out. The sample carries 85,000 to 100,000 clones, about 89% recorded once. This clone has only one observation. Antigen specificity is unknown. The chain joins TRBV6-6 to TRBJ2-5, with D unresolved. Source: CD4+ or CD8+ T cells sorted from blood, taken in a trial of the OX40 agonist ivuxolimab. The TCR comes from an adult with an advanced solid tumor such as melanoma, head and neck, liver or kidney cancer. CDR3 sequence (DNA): TGTGCCAGCAGTTACGGTCAAGGCTACGTAGAGACCCAGTACTTC. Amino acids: CASSYGQGYVETQYF.